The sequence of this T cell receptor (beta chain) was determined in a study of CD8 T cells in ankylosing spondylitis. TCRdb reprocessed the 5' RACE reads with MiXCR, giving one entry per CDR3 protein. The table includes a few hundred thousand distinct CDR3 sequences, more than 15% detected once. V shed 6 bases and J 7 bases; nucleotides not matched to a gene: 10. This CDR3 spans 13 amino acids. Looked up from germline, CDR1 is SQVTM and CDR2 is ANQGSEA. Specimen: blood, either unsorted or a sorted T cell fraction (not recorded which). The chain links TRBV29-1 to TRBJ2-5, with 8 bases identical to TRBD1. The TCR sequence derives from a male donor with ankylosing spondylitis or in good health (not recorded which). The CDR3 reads CSVTGDDPRTQYF. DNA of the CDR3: TGCAGCGTGACAGGGGACGACCCCCGGACCCAGTACTTC.